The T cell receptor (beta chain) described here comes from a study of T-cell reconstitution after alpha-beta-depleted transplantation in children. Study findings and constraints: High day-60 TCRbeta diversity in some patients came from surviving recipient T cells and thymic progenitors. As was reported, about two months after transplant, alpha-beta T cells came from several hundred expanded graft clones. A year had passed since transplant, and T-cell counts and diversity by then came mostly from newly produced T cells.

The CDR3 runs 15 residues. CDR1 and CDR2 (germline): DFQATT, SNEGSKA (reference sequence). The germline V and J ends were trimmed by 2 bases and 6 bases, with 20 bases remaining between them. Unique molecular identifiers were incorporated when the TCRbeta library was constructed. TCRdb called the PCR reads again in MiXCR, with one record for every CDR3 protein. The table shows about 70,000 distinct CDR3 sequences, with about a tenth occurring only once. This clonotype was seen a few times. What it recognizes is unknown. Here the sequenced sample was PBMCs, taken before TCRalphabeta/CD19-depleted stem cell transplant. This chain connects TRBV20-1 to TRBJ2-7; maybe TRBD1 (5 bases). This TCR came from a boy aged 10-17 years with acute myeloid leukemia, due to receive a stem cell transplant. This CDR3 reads CSARSGQGFPIEQYF. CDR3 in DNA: TGCAGTGCTAGATCCGGCCAGGGCTTCCCCATCGAGCAGTACTTC.